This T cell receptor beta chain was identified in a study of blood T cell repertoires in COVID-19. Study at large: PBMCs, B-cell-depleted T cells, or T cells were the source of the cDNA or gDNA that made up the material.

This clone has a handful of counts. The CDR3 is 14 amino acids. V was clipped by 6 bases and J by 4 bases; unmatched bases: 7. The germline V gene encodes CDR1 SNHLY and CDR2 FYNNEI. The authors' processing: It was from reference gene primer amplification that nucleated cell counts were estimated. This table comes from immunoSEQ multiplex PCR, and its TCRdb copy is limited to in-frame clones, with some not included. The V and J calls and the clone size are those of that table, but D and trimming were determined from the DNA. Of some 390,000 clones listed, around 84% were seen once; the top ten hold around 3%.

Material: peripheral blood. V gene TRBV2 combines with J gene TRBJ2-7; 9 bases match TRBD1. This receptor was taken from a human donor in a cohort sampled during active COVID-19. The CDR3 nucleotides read TGTGCCAGCAGGTTTAACAGGGGGCTATACGAGCAGTACTTC. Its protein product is CASRFNRGLYEQYF.